What follows are 27 T cell receptor beta chains derived from one specimen sequenced in a study of monozygotic twins with cystic fibrosis. Generated by immunoSEQ multiplex PCR, the TCRdb table keeps only in-frame clones and is missing some. Among about 8,000 clones, over 85% were seen once, and the ten largest hold 0.54%. Material: blood. The receptors were sampled from a boy between 2 and 10 years old with cystic fibrosis.

This rearrangement joins TRBV7-3 to TRBJ1-1; D possibly corresponds to TRBD1 (5 bases). CDR1 and CDR2 (germline): SGHTA, FQGTGA. The CDR3 covers 13 residues. Deletions cut 6 bases from V and 6 bases from J, with 14 bases between. Here the CDR3 reads CASREDSGAEAFF. DNA of the CDR3: TGTGCCAGCAGGGAAGACAGTGGCGCTGAAGCTTTCTTT.

V is TRBV5-1 and J is TRBJ2-1; D is uncertain. The CDR3 length is 13 residues. V was clipped by 0 bases and J by 5 bases, with 6 bases between them. Germline CDR1 is SGHRS and CDR2 is YFSETQ. The CDR3 reads CASSLAMNNEQFF. Written as DNA, the CDR3 is TGCGCCAGCAGCTTGGCTATGAACAATGAGCAGTTCTTC.

CDR3 sequence reads: CASSSPRNNEQFF. Here the CDR3 DNA reads TGTGCCAGCAGTTCCCCCAGGAACAATGAGCAGTTCTTC. V usage is TRBV6-5 and J usage is TRBJ2-1; D unresolved. CDR3 size: 13 residues. V lost 4 bases and J lost 5, with 9 bases in between. Germline V gene data show CDR1 as MNHEY and CDR2 as SVGAGI.

V gene TRBV25-1 combines with J gene TRBJ1-6; D call uncertain. V lost 3 bases, J lost 8 bases, and 11 bases lay in between. Germline V gene sequence: CDR1 MGHDK, CDR2 SYGVNS. This CDR3 spans 14 amino acids. The CDR3 DNA is TGTGCCAGCAGTGATGGAACCAGCTATTCACCCCTCCACTTT. Amino acids: CASSDGTSYSPLHF.

This CDR3 is CACLGTGAAEQYF. The CDR3 nucleotides are TGTGCCTGCCTGGGGACAGGGGCCGCCGAGCAGTACTTC. This chain uses TRBV2 with TRBJ2-7; 10 nucleotides agree with TRBD1. The CDR3 contains 13 residues. CDR1 is SNHLY and CDR2 is FYNNEI in the germline V gene. Trimming cost V 11 bases and J 6 bases; bases outside gene matches: 10.

This CDR3 is CASSLEGQGYEQYF. The DNA for the CDR3 is TGTGCCAGCAGCTTAGAAGGTCAGGGTTACGAGCAGTACTTC. This chain links TRBV11-3 with TRBJ2-7; a possible D gene is TRBD1 (5 bases). Between the trimmed V and J ends, which lost 0 bases and 4 bases, there was a span of 10 bases. Germline values: CDR1 SGHNT, CDR2 YENEEA. This CDR3 spans 14 amino acids.

The chain joins TRBV14 to TRBJ2-5; 8 bases match TRBD1. Germline-derived CDR1 and CDR2 are SGHDN and FVKESK. The V gene end was trimmed by 4 bases and the J gene end by 7 bases; junction bases not matched to a gene: 11. CDR3 size: 15 residues. In nucleotides, the CDR3 is TGTGCCAGCAGCCCTAGACAGGGGCCGGGCGGGACCCAGTACTTC. Translation gives CASSPRQGPGGTQYF.

V gene TRBV15 combines with J gene TRBJ1-1; D gene uncertain. CDR1 and CDR2 from the germline V gene are LNHNV and YYDKDF (reference sequence). The length of the CDR3 is 15 residues. The ends were cut back, 1 base at V and 4 bases at J, with 13 bases in the middle. DNA for the CDR3: TGTGCCACCAGCAGAGGAGGTTTCGGGGTCACTGAAGCTTTCTTT. Amino acid sequence: CATSRGGFGVTEAFF.

CDR3 nucleotide sequence: TGTGCCACCGTACGACAGACAAAGAACACTGAAGCTTTCTTT. This gives the protein CATVRQTKNTEAFF. The chain carries TRBV7-9 and TRBJ1-1; a possible D gene is TRBD1 (5 bases). Trimming removed 10 bases from V and 1 base from J, with 16 bases in between. Germline V gives CDR1 SEHNR, CDR2 FQNEAQ (reference sequence). This CDR3 contains 14 residues.

The chain links TRBV7-2 to TRBJ2-2; D tentatively reads TRBD1 or TRBD2 (5 bases each). CDR1 is SGHTA, CDR2 FQGNSA, per germline. Trimming removed 1 base from V and 13 bases from J, with 13 bases in between. The CDR3 consists of 13 residues. For the CDR3, the DNA is TGTGCCAGCAGCTTAGGACCAGAGAGGGGGCTGTTTTTT. The encoded protein is CASSLGPERGLFF.

This chain connects TRBV27 to TRBJ2-1, with TRBD1 identical over 12 bases. The CDR3 consists of 16 residues. With 7 bases clipped from V and 7 bases from J, the junction kept 11 bases outside the gene matches. Germline V lookup: CDR1 MNHEY, CDR2 SMNVEV (reference sequence). The CDR3, as DNA: TGTGCCAGCATTCCCACACCGGGACAGGGGGCAAATGAGCAGTTCTTC. Translation: CASIPTPGQGANEQFF.

This sequence joins TRBV7-8 and TRBJ1-2, with D possibly matching TRBD1 (5 bases). The germline V and J ends were trimmed by 1 base and 5 bases, with 23 bases remaining between them. The CDR3 consists of 18 residues. Germline CDR1 is SGHVS and CDR2 is FQNEAQ. The CDR3 sequence: CASSLVTGGDVVEYGYTF. CDR3 bases: TGTGCCAGCAGCTTAGTGACCGGTGGGGACGTCGTGGAGTATGGCTACACCTTC.

The rearrangement joins TRBV7-8 to TRBJ2-2; 7 bases are shared with TRBD2. V gave up 2 bases and J gave up 4 bases; unmatched junction bases: 7. Looked up from germline, CDR1 is SGHVS and CDR2 is FQNEAQ. This CDR3 comprises 16 residues. The CDR3 sequence is CASSLSSGEITGELFF. CDR3 DNA: TGTGCCAGCAGCTTATCCAGCGGGGAGATCACCGGGGAGCTGTTTTTT.

This chain links TRBV19 with TRBJ1-2; 7 bases map to TRBD1. The CDR3 is made up of 15 amino acids. V lost 4 bases to trimming and J lost 0 bases; unmatched junction nucleotides: 5. The germline V gene encodes CDR1 LNHDA and CDR2 SQIVND (reference sequence). CDR3 sequence reads: CASSKQGPTNYGYTF. CDR3 sequence (DNA): TGTGCCAGTAGTAAACAGGGGCCCACTAACTATGGCTACACCTTC.

This clone was detected once. This chain connects TRBV5-4 to TRBJ2-5, with 8 bases lining up with TRBD1. The CDR3 is 18 amino acids. V gave up 4 bases and J gave up 5 bases; unmatched junction bases: 19. Germline V gene data show CDR1 as SGHNT and CDR2 as YYREEE (reference sequence). The CDR3 here is CASSRKSNSGGASETQYF. In nucleotides, the CDR3 is TGTGCCAGCAGCCGGAAGAGTAATTCAGGGGGCGCGTCGGAGACCCAGTACTTC.

This chain joins TRBV11-3 and TRBJ2-5; D ambiguous. Germline loops: CDR1 SGHNT, CDR2 YENEEA. This CDR3 comprises 14 residues. The V and J ends lost 5 bases and 5 bases respectively, with 15 bases between them. The DNA for the CDR3 is TGTGCCAGCAGCCTCACCGGTGGGGTTGAGACCCAGTACTTC. This codes for CASSLTGGVETQYF.

The V call is TRBV2, the J call TRBJ1-5; tentatively, D is TRBD1 (5 bases). The germline gives CDR1 SNHLY, CDR2 FYNNEI. V lost 1 base and J 3 bases, leaving 10 bases between the germline ends. This CDR3 has 15 residues. The CDR3 is CASSEDWTINQPQHF. The CDR3 nucleotides are TGTGCCAGCAGTGAAGACTGGACAATCAATCAGCCCCAGCATTTT.

The V call is TRBV7-9, the J call TRBJ2-1; TRBD2 matches at 12 bases. Germline V gene sequence: CDR1 SEHNR, CDR2 FQNEAQ (reference sequence). J lost 5 bases, V lost 5 bases, and 4 bases had no gene match. This CDR3 spans 15 amino acids. CDR3 loop: CASSPTSGGNNEQFF. CDR3 DNA sequence: TGTGCCAGCAGCCCAACTAGCGGGGGGAACAATGAGCAGTTCTTC.

V usage is TRBV7-9 and J usage is TRBJ1-1, with D hard to call. Germline CDR1 reads SEHNR; CDR2 reads FQNEAQ (reference sequence). The CDR3 contains 15 residues. V lost 1 base and J 0 bases, leaving 9 bases between the germline ends. The chain's CDR3 is CASSLGAGMNTEAFF. The CDR3 DNA sequence: TGTGCCAGCAGCTTAGGGGCAGGCATGAACACTGAAGCTTTCTTT. The full variable domain, completed using reference TRBV7-9 and TRBJ1-1, is DTGVSQNPRHKITKRGQNVTFRCDPISEHNRLYWYRQTLGQGPEFLTYFQNEAQLEKSRLLSDRFSAERPKGSFSTLEIQRTEQGDSAMYLCASSLGAGMNTEAFFGQGTRLTVV.

The J gene is TRBJ2-7, the V gene TRBV4-1; unclear D gene. The CDR3 extends over 14 amino acids. Germline V gene lookup returns CDR1 MGHRA and CDR2 YSYEKL. The ends were cut back, 2 bases at V and 3 bases at J, with 11 bases in the middle. In DNA form, the CDR3 reads TGCGCCAGCAGCCAATCGCCGGTTAACTACGAGCAGTACTTC. Protein sequence: CASSQSPVNYEQYF.

V usage is TRBV4-2 and J usage is TRBJ2-5; TRBD2 might be the D (5 bases). The CDR3 has 13 amino acids. The germline V gene encodes CDR1 LGHNA and CDR2 YNFKEQ. The V gene lost 1 base and the J gene lost 5 bases, with 8 bases spanning the gap. DNA for the CDR3: TGTGCCAGCAGCCAAGCCACTAGGGAGACCCAGTACTTC. This sequence encodes CASSQATRETQYF.

This clone was observed a few times. V gene TRBV7-9 combines with J gene TRBJ2-5, with D perhaps TRBD1 (5 bases). Looked up from germline, CDR1 is SEHNR and CDR2 is FQNEAQ (reference sequence). Trimming took 10 bases from V and 5 from J, leaving 20 bases between them. This CDR3 spans 14 amino acids. CDR3 protein: CAIVPPRANETQYF. For the CDR3, the DNA is TGTGCCATCGTTCCGCCCAGGGCCAATGAGACCCAGTACTTC.

The chain has TRBV7-9 and TRBJ2-3; D gene ambiguous. The ends were cut back, 1 base at V and 4 bases at J, with 9 bases in the middle. Germline assignment: CDR1 SEHNR and CDR2 FQNEAQ (reference sequence). This CDR3 has 14 amino acids. The CDR3 here is CASSLVGLADTQYF. In DNA form, the CDR3 reads TGTGCCAGCAGCTTAGTTGGGCTGGCAGATACGCAGTATTTT.

J is TRBJ1-2 and V is TRBV19, with no clear D. Germline V gene sequence: CDR1 LNHDA, CDR2 SQIVND (reference sequence). This CDR3 spans 14 amino acids. Trimming shortened V by 5 bases and J by 0 bases, and 10 bases separated the two germline ends. The CDR3, as DNA: TGTGCCAGTAGTGATCGATGGGCTAACTATGGCTACACCTTC. It codes for CASSDRWANYGYTF. Variable domain in full (rest from reference TRBV19 and TRBJ1-2): DGGITQSPKYLFRKEGQNVTLSCEQNLNHDAMYWYRQDPGQGLRLIYYSQIVNDFQKGDIAEGYSVSREKKESFPLTVTSAQKNPTAFYLCASSDRWANYGYTFGSGTRLTVV.

The table lists this clone with a count of one. This chain connects TRBV7-6 to TRBJ2-5; tentatively, D is TRBD2 (6 bases). The germline gives CDR1 SGHVS, CDR2 FNYEAQ. V lost 8 bases, J lost 2 bases, and 15 bases lay in between. The CDR3 length is 14 residues. The CDR3 DNA reads as TGTGCCAGCTTTAGACCCCGGGGGCAAGAGACCCAGTACTTC. Its protein is CASFRPRGQETQYF.

The chain joins TRBV7-3 to TRBJ2-3; 7 bases are shared with TRBD2. CDR3 length: 14 amino acids. Germline-derived CDR1 and CDR2 are SGHTA and FQGTGA. J was trimmed by 2 bases and V by 6 bases; bases with no gene match: 5. The CDR3 DNA sequence: TGTGCCAGCAGGGAGGGAGGGACCACAGATACGCAGTATTTT. Amino acid sequence: CASREGGTTDTQYF.

The rearrangement links TRBV6-5 to TRBJ1-6, with a weak D call TRBD1 (5 bases). Germline lookup yields CDR1 MNHEY and CDR2 SVGAGI. The CDR3 sequence is 14 residues long. The V and J ends lost 6 bases and 7 bases respectively, with 13 bases between them. The CDR3 nucleotides are TGTGCCAGCAGCTCCCAGACAGCCAATTCACCCCTCCACTTT. Protein product: CASSSQTANSPLHF.